The 28 T cell receptor beta chains below all came from one sample that was sequenced in a study of PD-1 blockade in classical Hodgkin lymphoma. The protocol was immunoSEQ multiplex PCR, while the TCRdb copy is restricted to in-frame clones and leaves out a portion. The repertoire holds some 100,000 clones, with 90% to 95% as singletons. Time point meaning: cycle 4 day 1 (C4D1), after around six weeks of nivolumab. Autologous stem cell transplantation was followed by relapse in every patient, and brentuximab vedotin exposure varied. The sequenced sample was peripheral blood mononuclear cells (PBMCs), obtained before the fourth cycle of nivolumab. The receptors stem from a human donor with classical Hodgkin lymphoma.

The J gene is TRBJ1-2, the V gene TRBV28; weak D call: TRBD1 (5 bases). V lost 6 bases, J lost 6 bases, and 14 bases lay in between. This CDR3 comprises 13 residues. Germline CDR1 reads MDHEN; CDR2 reads SYDVKM. The CDR3 protein is CASRDSGTDGYTF. CDR3 coding DNA: TGTGCCAGCAGGGACTCCGGGACGGATGGCTACACCTTC.

Here the CDR3 DNA reads TGTGCAGGGGGCCCTGGGGCCTACGAGCAGTACTTC. Its protein product is CAGGPGAYEQYF. The chain links TRBV7-9 to TRBJ2-7; 7 bases align to TRBD1. The CDR3 spans 12 residues. Looked up from germline, CDR1 is SEHNR and CDR2 is FQNEAQ (reference sequence).

The chain couples TRBV7-8 to TRBJ2-4; 7 nucleotides match TRBD1. The CDR3 is 15 residues long. V lost 5 bases and J lost 6; bases outside the gene matches: 10. Germline loops: CDR1 SGHVS, CDR2 FQNEAQ. CDR3 bases: TGTGCCAGCAGCCCACTGGACAGGCTCTCAAACATTCAGTACTTC. It translates to CASSPLDRLSNIQYF. The full variable domain, its missing parts supplied by reference TRBV7-8 and TRBJ2-4, is GAGVSQSPRYKVAKRGQDVALRCDPISGHVSLFWYQQALGQGPEFLTYFQNEAQLDKSGLPSDRFFAERPEGSVSTLKIQRTQQEDSAVYLCASSPLDRLSNIQYFGAGTRLSVL.

V is TRBV5-1 and J is TRBJ2-5; TRBD2 matches at 8 bases. The V and J ends lost 0 bases and 5 bases, in that order; junction bases with no gene match: 6. This CDR3 spans 15 amino acids. In germline, CDR1 is SGHRS, CDR2 YFSETQ. Here the CDR3 DNA reads TGCGCCAGCAGCTTGGGAGGGACTAGGGAGGAGACCCAGTACTTC. It codes for CASSLGGTREETQYF.

This chain links TRBV18 with TRBJ2-7; the match to TRBD2 covers 9 bases. The junction had 11 bases not matched to a gene; V was cut back by 2 bases and J by 6 bases. This CDR3 spans 16 amino acids. Germline V gives CDR1 KGHSH, CDR2 LQKENI. CDR3 region: CASSPIGAGGPAEQYF. CDR3 coding DNA: TGTGCCAGCTCACCAATCGGGGCGGGAGGGCCCGCCGAGCAGTACTTC.

The chain combines TRBV4-1 with TRBJ2-7; D perhaps matches TRBD2 (6 bases). V was shortened by 2 bases and J by 4 bases, with 12 bases between the two germline ends. Germline V gene sequence: CDR1 MGHRA, CDR2 YSYEKL. The CDR3 is made up of 14 amino acids. The CDR3 DNA reads as TGCGCCAGCAGCCAAAGCAGGGAGGAATACGAGCAGTACTTC. This codes for CASSQSREEYEQYF.

This clone has a single count. This rearrangement joins TRBV19 to TRBJ1-5; 7 nucleotides agree with TRBD1. Germline CDR1 is LNHDA and CDR2 is SQIVND (reference sequence). V was clipped by 8 bases and J by 1 base; unmatched bases: 14. This CDR3 is 17 amino acids long. The CDR3 loop is CASGFIPTQGSNQPQHF. The CDR3 region has the DNA TGTGCCAGTGGGTTCATACCGACACAGGGGAGCAATCAGCCCCAGCATTTT.

The V and J genes are TRBV9 and TRBJ1-2; D call uncertain. The germline V gene has CDR1 SGDLS and CDR2 YYNGEE. CDR3 length: 12 amino acids. V shed 4 bases and J shed 4 bases, with 8 bases lying between them. In DNA, the CDR3 is TGTGCCAGCAGCCAGAACAGCTATGGCTACACCTTC. Amino acid sequence: CASSQNSYGYTF.

The V gene is TRBV28, the J gene TRBJ2-5, with TRBD1 matching 9 bases. Germline V CDR1 and CDR2: MDHEN, SYDVKM. The CDR3 loop spans 14 amino acids. V was clipped by 5 bases and J by 4 bases; unmatched bases: 5. This CDR3 reads CASSPTGGSETQYF. CDR3 nucleotide sequence: TGTGCCAGCAGTCCAACAGGGGGCTCAGAGACCCAGTACTTC.

The chain recombines TRBV2 with TRBJ2-2; 8 positions match TRBD2. Trimming took 10 bases from V and 8 from J; bases not matched to a gene: 6. Per germline, CDR1 SNHLY and CDR2 FYNNEI. The CDR3 has 12 amino acids. The CDR3 bases are TGTGCCACCCCAGCGGGAGCTGGGGAGCTGTTTTTT. Translated: CATPAGAGELFF.

The rearrangement links TRBV10-3 to TRBJ1-2, with 8 bases fitting TRBD1. Germline CDR1 ENHRY, CDR2 SYGVKD. The CDR3 extends over 16 amino acids. J was trimmed by 1 base and V by 5 bases; bases with no gene match: 9. CDR3 protein: CAISLNSGQGNYGYTF. As DNA, the CDR3 is TGTGCCATCAGTTTGAACTCCGGACAGGGTAACTATGGCTACACCTTC.

The V call is TRBV18, the J call TRBJ1-4, with a possible D match to TRBD1 (6 bases). V lost 2 bases and J 8 bases, leaving 9 bases between the germline ends. Germline-derived CDR1 and CDR2 are KGHSH and LQKENI. The CDR3 extends over 13 amino acids. This CDR3 reads CASSPGGNEKLFF. DNA for the CDR3: TGTGCCAGCTCACCAGGGGGCAACGAAAAACTGTTTTTT. The whole variable domain, filled in from reference TRBV18 and TRBJ1-4, reads NAGVMQNPRHLVRRRGQEARLRCSPMKGHSHVYWYRQLPEEGLKFMVYLQKENIIDESGMPKERFSAEFPKEGPSILRIQQVVRGDSAAYFCASSPGGNEKLFFGSGTQLSVL.

This chain joins TRBV10-3 and TRBJ2-7, with TRBD2 matching over 9 bases. V shed 0 bases, J shed 7 bases, and the junction held 10 bases outside the gene matches. Per germline, CDR1 ENHRY and CDR2 SYGVKD. The CDR3 has 16 residues. In DNA, the CDR3 is TGTGCCATCAGTGAGTCGATGGCGGGAGGGCCCGGAGAGCAGTACTTC. Its translation is CAISESMAGGPGEQYF.

The V call is TRBV29-1, the J call TRBJ1-1, with TRBD1 as a possible D gene (6 bases). The CDR3 runs to 16 residues. Germline V gene data show CDR1 as SQVTM and CDR2 as ANQGSEA. Trimming left V 0 bases short and J 7 bases short, with 21 bases between. In DNA form, the CDR3 reads TGCAGCGTTGAAGATCTGGAAAGGGGGAGTTATAATGAAGCTTTCTTT. Protein product: CSVEDLERGSYNEAFF.

This sequence joins TRBV19 and TRBJ2-7; perhaps D is TRBD1 or TRBD2 (7 bases each). The CDR3 covers 15 residues. CDR1 and CDR2 from the germline V gene are LNHDA and SQIVND (reference sequence). Trimming took 3 bases from V and 4 from J, leaving 16 bases between them. In nucleotides, the CDR3 is TGTGCCAGTAGTATCGGGGGGACAGTCTCGTACGAGCAGTACTTC. Translated: CASSIGGTVSYEQYF.

The V and J genes are TRBV6-6 and TRBJ1-1; D is unresolved. Germline lookup yields CDR1 MNHNY and CDR2 SVGAGI (reference sequence). The V and J ends lost 1 base and 2 bases respectively, with 11 bases between them. This CDR3 comprises 15 residues. The CDR3 loop is CASSYWLAANTEAFF. CDR3 in DNA: TGTGCCAGCAGTTACTGGTTGGCAGCAAACACTGAAGCTTTCTTT.

The rearrangement links TRBV30 to TRBJ1-2; 12 nucleotides align to TRBD1. Germline V gene sequence: CDR1 GTSNPN, CDR2 SVGIG (reference sequence). The V and J ends lost 5 bases and 2 bases, in that order; junction bases with no gene match: 6. The CDR3 loop spans 15 amino acids. This CDR3 is CAWDPGTGGNYGYTF. The CDR3 DNA follows: TGTGCCTGGGACCCCGGGACAGGGGGCAACTATGGCTACACCTTC.

The V call is TRBV4-1, the J call TRBJ2-3; perhaps TRBD2 as D (6 bases). Germline loops: CDR1 MGHRA, CDR2 YSYEKL. V lost 0 bases and J 2 bases, leaving 18 bases between the germline ends. The CDR3 is made up of 18 amino acids. DNA of the CDR3: TGCGCCAGCAGCCAAGATGGACTAAGGAGACAGTACACAGATACGCAGTATTTT. Amino acids: CASSQDGLRRQYTDTQYF.

This chain joins TRBV7-3 and TRBJ1-1; 7 bases map to TRBD1. Germline V gene data show CDR1 as SGHTA and CDR2 as FQGTGA. The ends lost 5 bases at V and 1 base at J; junction bases unmatched: 1. CDR3 length: 13 amino acids. Here the CDR3 DNA reads TGTGCCAGCAGCCGGACAGGGAACACTGAAGCTTTCTTT. Translating gives CASSRTGNTEAFF.

V is TRBV7-8 and J is TRBJ1-1; D is ambiguous. This CDR3 is 14 amino acids long. Germline V gene lookup returns CDR1 SGHVS and CDR2 FQNEAQ. Deletions cut 5 bases from V and 6 bases from J, with 16 bases between. The DNA for the CDR3 is TGTGCCAGCAGCCCATTAACTCGAAGCGCTGAAGCTTTCTTT. This encodes CASSPLTRSAEAFF.

The rearrangement uses TRBV27 and TRBJ2-3, with no clear D. Trimming shortened V by 7 bases and J by 2 bases, and 10 bases separated the two germline ends. CDR3 length: 13 amino acids. Per germline, CDR1 MNHEY and CDR2 SMNVEV (reference sequence). The CDR3 coding sequence is TGTGCCAGCACTCCCCTGTACACAGATACGCAGTATTTT. It is translated as CASTPLYTDTQYF.

The rearrangement links TRBV9 to TRBJ2-1; tentative D call: TRBD1 (5 bases). The V gene's germline CDR1 is SGDLS and CDR2 YYNGEE. Trimming pared 0 bases from V and 6 bases from J, leaving 13 bases between. The CDR3 extends over 15 amino acids. The CDR3, as DNA: TGTGCCAGCAGCGTAGAGGGGCCCACCCTCAATGAGCAGTTCTTC. This sequence encodes CASSVEGPTLNEQFF. The full variable domain, rest sourced from reference TRBV9 and TRBJ2-1, is DSGVTQTPKHLITATGQRVTLRCSPRSGDLSVYWYQQSLDQGLQFLIQYYNGEERAKGNILERFSAQQFPDLHSELNLSSLELGDSALYFCASSVEGPTLNEQFFGPGTRLTVL.

The chain combines TRBV5-6 with TRBJ2-5; D may be TRBD2 (7 bases). The J call is uncertain, as TRBJ2-7 better fits the DNA end. CDR3 size: 14 residues. Germline CDR1 reads SGHDT; CDR2 reads YYEEEE. The DNA of the CDR3 is TGTGCCAGCAGCCCCGGAGGAGGGGGGGTCGAGCAGTACTTC. Protein product: CASSPGGGGVEQYF.

The gene calls are TRBV7-2 and TRBJ2-1; no definite D call. V was trimmed by 1 base and J by 10 bases, leaving 5 bases between them. Germline V gene lookup returns CDR1 SGHTA and CDR2 FQGNSA. The CDR3 totals 11 residues. The CDR3 spells CASSLEWEQFF. In nucleotides, the CDR3 is TGTGCCAGCAGCTTAGAATGGGAGCAGTTCTTC.

CDR3 coding DNA: TGCGCCAGCAGCCAGCTAGCGGGAGCAGGGGCAGATACGCAGTATTTT. This translates into CASSQLAGAGADTQYF. This chain connects TRBV4-1 to TRBJ2-3, with TRBD2 matching over 10 bases. Germline CDR1 is MGHRA and CDR2 is YSYEKL. Unmatched junction bases numbered 7, after V lost 3 bases and J lost 4 bases. This CDR3 region has 16 residues.

The chain employs TRBV28 and TRBJ1-5; D is perhaps TRBD1 (6 bases). The CDR3 runs to 14 residues. The V end was cut by 7 bases, the J end by 5 bases, with 15 bases between. Germline CDR1 MDHEN, CDR2 SYDVKM. The CDR3 loop is CASTSRGGHQPQHF. In DNA, the CDR3 is TGTGCCAGCACCTCTCGGGGGGGCCATCAGCCCCAGCATTTT.

The V gene is TRBV30, the J gene TRBJ2-7; D gene uncertain. This CDR3 is built from 15 residues. CDR1 GTSNPN and CDR2 SVGIG come from the germline V gene (reference sequence). The V end was cut by 5 bases, the J end by 5 bases, with 22 bases between. In DNA, the CDR3 is TGTGCCTGGGAGCCCCGTACGCAACCCCCCCACGAGCAGTACTTC. Its protein product is CAWEPRTQPPHEQYF.

The chain uses TRBV11-2 and TRBJ2-5, with D possibly TRBD2 on 5 matching bases. Per the germline V gene, CDR1 is SGHAT and CDR2 is FQNNGV. The CDR3 has 14 residues. Trimming left V 1 base short and J 5 bases short, with 11 bases between. The CDR3 spells CASSLGLAGETQYF. The DNA of the CDR3 is TGTGCCAGCAGCTTAGGGCTAGCTGGGGAGACCCAGTACTTC. Complete variable domain (other parts from reference TRBV11-2 and TRBJ2-5): EAGVAQSPRYKIIEKRQSVAFWCNPISGHATLYWYQQILGQGPKLLIQFQNNGVVDDSQLPKDRFSAERLKGVDSTLKIQPAKLEDSAVYLCASSLGLAGETQYFGPGTRLLVL.